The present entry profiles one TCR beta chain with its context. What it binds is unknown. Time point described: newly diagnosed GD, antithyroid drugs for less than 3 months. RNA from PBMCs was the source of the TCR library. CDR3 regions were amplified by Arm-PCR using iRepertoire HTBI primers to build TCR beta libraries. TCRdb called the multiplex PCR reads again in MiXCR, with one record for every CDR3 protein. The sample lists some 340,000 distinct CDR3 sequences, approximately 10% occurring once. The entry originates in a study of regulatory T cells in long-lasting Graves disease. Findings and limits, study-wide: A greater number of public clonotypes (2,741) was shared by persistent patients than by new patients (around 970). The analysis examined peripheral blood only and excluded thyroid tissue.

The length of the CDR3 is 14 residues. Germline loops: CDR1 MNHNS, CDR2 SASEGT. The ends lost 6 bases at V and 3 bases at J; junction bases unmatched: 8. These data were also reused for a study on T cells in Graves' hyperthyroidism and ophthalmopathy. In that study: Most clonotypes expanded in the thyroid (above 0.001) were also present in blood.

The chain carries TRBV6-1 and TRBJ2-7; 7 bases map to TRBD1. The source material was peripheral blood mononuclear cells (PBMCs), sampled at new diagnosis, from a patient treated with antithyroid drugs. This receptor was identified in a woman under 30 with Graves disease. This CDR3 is CASSPEGQIYEQYF. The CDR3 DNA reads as TGTGCCAGCAGCCCTGAGGGACAGATCTACGAGCAGTACTTC.